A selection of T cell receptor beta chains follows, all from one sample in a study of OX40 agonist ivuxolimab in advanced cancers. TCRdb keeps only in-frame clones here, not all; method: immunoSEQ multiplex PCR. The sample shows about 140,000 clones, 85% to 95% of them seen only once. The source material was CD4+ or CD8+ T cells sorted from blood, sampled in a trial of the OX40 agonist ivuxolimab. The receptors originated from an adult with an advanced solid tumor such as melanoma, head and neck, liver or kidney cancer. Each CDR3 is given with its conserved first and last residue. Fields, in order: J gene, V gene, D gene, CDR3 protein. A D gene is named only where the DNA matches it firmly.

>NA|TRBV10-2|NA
CASTEDTRGEQYF
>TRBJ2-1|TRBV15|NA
CATSNKRGRYEQFF
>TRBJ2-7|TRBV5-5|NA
CASSRPVSTYEQYF
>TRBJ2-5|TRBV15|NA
CATSREGREETQYF
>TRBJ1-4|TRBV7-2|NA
CASSLANGQYEKLFF
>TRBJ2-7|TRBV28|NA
CASRGAPYEQYF
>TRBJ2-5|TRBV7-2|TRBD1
CASLKGAYETQYF
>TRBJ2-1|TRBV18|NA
CASSPVGTNEQFF
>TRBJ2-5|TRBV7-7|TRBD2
CASSRGTSGSKETQYF
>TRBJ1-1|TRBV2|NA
CASSEAGVGAFF
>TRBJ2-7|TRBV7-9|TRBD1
CASSLMGTGREQQYF